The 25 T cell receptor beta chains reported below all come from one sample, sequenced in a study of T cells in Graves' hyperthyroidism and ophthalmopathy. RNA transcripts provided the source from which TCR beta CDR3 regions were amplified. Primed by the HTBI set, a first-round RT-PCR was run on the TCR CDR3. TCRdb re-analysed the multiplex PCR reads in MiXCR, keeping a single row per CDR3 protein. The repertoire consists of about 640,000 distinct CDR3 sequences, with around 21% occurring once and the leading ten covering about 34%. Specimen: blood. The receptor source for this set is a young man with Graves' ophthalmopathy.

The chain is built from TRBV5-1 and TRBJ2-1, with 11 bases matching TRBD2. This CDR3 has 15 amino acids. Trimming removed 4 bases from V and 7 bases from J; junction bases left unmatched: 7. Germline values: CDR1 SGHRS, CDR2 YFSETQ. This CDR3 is CASSSTSGSGNEQFF. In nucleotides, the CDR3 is TGCGCCAGCAGCAGTACTAGCGGGAGCGGTAATGAGCAGTTCTTC.

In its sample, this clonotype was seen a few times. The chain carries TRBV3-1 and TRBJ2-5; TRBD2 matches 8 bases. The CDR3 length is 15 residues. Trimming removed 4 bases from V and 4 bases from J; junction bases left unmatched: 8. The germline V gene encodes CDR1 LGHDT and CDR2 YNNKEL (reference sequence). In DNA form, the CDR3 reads TGTGCCAGCAGCCCCGCCCCGGGAGGGCGAGAGACCCAGTACTTC. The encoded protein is CASSPAPGGRETQYF.

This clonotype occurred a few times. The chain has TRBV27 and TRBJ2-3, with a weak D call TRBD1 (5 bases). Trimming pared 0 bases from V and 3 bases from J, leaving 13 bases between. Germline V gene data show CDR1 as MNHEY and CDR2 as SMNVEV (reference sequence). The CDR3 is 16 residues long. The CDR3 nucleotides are TGTGCCAGCAGTTTATCTTTTGGGGCGCGGACAGATACGCAGTATTTT. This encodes CASSLSFGARTDTQYF.

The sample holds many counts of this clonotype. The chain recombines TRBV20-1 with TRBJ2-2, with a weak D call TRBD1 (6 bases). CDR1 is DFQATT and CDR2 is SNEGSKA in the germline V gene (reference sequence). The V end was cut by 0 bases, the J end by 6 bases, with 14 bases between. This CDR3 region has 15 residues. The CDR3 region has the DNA TGCAGTGCTAGAGATTTACAGGGAAGATCCGGGGAGCTGTTTTTT. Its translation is CSARDLQGRSGELFF.

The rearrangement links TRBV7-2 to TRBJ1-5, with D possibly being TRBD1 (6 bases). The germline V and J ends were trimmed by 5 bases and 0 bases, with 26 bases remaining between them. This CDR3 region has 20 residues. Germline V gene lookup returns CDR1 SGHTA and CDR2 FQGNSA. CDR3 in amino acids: CASSRLPASGARYSNQPQHF. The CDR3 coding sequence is TGTGCCAGCAGCCGCCTCCCAGCGTCAGGGGCGCGATATAGCAATCAGCCCCAGCATTTT.

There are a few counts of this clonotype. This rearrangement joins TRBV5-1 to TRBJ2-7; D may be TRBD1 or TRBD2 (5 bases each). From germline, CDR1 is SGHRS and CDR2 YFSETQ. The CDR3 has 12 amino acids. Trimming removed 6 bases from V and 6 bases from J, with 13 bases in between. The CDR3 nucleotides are TGCGCCAGCAAACAGGAGGCGTTCGAGCAGTACTTC. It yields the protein CASKQEAFEQYF.

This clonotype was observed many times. The CDR3 here is CASSPGLPGFPYEQYF. In DNA, the CDR3 is TGTGCCAGCAGTCCGGGACTACCCGGTTTCCCCTACGAGCAGTACTTC. This chain uses TRBV11-2 with TRBJ2-7; TRBD2 aligns across 7 bases. CDR3 length: 16 amino acids. In germline, CDR1 is SGHAT, CDR2 FQNNGV. J was trimmed by 2 bases and V by 6 bases; bases with no gene match: 13.

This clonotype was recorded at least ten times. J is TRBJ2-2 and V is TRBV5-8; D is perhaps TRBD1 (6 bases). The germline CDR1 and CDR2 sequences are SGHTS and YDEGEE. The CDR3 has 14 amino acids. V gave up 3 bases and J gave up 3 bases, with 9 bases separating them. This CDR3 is CASSWGRYTGELFF. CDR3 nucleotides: TGTGCCAGCAGCTGGGGGCGGTACACCGGGGAGCTGTTTTTT.

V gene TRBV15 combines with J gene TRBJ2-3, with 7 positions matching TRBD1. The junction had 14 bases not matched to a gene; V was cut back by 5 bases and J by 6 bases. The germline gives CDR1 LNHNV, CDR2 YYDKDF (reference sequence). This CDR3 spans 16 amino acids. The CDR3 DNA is TGTGCCACCAGCGGACCGTCACCAGGGGGAGTGGATACGCAGTATTTT. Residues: CATSGPSPGGVDTQYF.

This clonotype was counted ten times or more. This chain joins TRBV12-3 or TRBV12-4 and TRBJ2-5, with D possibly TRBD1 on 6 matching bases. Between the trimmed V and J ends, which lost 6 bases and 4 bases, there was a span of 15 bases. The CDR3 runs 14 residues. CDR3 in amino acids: CASSPRQGRETQYF. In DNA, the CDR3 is TGTGCCAGCAGCCCCCGCCAGGGGAGAGAGACCCAGTACTTC.

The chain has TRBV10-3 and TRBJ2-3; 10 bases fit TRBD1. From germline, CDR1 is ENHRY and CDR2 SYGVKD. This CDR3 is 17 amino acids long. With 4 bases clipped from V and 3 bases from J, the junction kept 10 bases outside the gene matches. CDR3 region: CAISALRQGARTDTQYF. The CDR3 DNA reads TGTGCCATCAGTGCCCTAAGACAGGGGGCTAGGACAGATACGCAGTATTTT.

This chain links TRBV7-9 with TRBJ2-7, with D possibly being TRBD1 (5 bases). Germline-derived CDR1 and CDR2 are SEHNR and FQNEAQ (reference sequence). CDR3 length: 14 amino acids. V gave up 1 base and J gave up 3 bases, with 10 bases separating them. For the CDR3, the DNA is TGTGCCAGCAGCTTAGACAGGTCCTTCTACGAGCAGTACTTC. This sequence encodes CASSLDRSFYEQYF.

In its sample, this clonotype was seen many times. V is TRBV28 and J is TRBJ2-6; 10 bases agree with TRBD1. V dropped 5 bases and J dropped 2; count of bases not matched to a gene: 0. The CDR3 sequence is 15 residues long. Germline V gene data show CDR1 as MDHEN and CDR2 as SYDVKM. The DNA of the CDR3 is TGTGCCAGCAGTGGACAGGGGGCTGGGGCCAACGTCCTGACTTTC. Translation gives CASSGQGAGANVLTF. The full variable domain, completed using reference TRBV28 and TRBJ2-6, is DVKVTQSSRYLVKRTGEKVFLECVQDMDHENMFWYRQDPGLGLRLIYFSYDVKMKEKGDIPEGYSVSREKKERFSLILESASTNQTSMYLCASSGQGAGANVLTFGAGSRLTVL.

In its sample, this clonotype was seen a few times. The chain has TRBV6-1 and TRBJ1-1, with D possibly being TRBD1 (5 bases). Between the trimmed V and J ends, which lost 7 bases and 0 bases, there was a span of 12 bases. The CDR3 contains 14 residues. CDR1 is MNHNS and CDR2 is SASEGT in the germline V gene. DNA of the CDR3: TGTGCCAGCACCCGAGACAGTATGAACACTGAAGCTTTCTTT. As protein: CASTRDSMNTEAFF.

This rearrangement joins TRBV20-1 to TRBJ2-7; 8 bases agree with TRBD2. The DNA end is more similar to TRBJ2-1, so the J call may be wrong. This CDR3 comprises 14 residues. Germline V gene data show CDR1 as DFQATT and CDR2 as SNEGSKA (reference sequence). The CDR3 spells CSATSGRGSYEQFF. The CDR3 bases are TGCAGTGCTACCAGCGGGAGAGGCTCCTACGAGCAGTTCTTC.

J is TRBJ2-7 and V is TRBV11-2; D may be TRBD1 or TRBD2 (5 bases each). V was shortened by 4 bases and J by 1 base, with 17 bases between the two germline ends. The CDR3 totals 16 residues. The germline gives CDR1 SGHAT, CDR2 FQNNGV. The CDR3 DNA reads TGTGCCAGCAGCTCCCCCGGGACGCCACCATCCTACGAGCAGTACTTC. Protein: CASSSPGTPPSYEQYF.

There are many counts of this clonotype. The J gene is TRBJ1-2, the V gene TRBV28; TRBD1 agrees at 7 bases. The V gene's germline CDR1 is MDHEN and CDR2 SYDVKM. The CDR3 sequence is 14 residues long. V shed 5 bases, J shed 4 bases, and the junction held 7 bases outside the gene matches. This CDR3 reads CASSNRGASYGYTF. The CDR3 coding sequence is TGTGCCAGCAGTAACAGGGGCGCTAGCTATGGCTACACCTTC.

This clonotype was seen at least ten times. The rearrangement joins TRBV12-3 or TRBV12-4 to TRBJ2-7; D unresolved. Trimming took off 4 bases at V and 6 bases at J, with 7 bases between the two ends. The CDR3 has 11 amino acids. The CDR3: CASSSTFEQYF. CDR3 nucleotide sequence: TGTGCCAGCAGTTCCACTTTCGAGCAGTACTTC.

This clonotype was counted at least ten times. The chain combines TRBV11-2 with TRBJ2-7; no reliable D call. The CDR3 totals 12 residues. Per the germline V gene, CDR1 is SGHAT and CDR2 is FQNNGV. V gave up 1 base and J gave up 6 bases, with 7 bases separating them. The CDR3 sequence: CASSLGKGEQYF. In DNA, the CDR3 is TGTGCCAGCAGCTTAGGCAAAGGCGAGCAGTACTTC.

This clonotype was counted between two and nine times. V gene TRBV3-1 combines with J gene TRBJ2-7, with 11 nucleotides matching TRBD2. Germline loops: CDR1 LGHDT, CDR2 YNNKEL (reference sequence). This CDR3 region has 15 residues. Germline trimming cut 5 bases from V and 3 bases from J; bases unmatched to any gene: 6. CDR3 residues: CASSSELAGDYEQYF. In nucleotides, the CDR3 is TGTGCCAGCAGCAGCGAACTAGCGGGAGACTACGAGCAGTACTTC.

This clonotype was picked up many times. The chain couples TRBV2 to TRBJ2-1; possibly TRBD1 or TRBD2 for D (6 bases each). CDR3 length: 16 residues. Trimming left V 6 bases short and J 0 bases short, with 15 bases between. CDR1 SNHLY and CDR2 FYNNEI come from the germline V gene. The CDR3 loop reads CASRGGGTASYNEQFF. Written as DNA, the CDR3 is TGTGCCAGCAGAGGAGGGGGGACGGCCTCCTACAATGAGCAGTTCTTC.

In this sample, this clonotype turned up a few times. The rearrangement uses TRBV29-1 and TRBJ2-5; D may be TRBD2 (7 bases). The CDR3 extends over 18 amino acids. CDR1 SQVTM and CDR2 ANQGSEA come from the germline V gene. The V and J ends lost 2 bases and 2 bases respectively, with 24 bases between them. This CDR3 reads CSVERGPKGGRYQETQYF. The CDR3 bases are TGCAGCGTTGAACGGGGCCCCAAGGGGGGGCGATATCAAGAGACCCAGTACTTC. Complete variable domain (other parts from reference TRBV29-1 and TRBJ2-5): SAVISQKPSRDICQRGTSLTIQCQVDSQVTMMFWYRQQPGQSLTLIATANQGSEATYESGFVIDKFPISRPNLTFSTLTVSNMSPEDSSIYLCSVERGPKGGRYQETQYFGPGTRLLVL.

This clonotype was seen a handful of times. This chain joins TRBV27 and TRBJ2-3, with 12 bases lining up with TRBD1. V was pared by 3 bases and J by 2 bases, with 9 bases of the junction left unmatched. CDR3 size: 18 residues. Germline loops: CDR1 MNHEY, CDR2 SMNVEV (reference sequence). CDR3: CASSLKAGTGGFTDTQYF. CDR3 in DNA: TGTGCCAGCAGTTTGAAGGCGGGGACAGGGGGCTTCACAGATACGCAGTATTTT.

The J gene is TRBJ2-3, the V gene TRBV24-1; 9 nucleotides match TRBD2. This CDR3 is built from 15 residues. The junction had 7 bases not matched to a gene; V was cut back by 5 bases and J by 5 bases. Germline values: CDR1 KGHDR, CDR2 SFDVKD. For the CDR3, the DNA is TGTGCCACCAGTGGGGGGCGGGGGGGGCAAGATACGCAGTATTTT. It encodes CATSGGRGGQDTQYF.

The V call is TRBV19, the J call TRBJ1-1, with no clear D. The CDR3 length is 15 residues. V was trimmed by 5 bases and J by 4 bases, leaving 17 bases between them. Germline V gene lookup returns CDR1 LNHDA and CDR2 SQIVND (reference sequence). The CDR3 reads CASSVPRVFRTEAFF. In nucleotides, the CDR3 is TGTGCCAGTAGTGTCCCGCGGGTATTTCGCACTGAAGCTTTCTTT.